The 4 T cell receptor beta chains below all came from one sample that was sequenced in a study of blood T cell repertoires in COVID-19. This table comes from immunoSEQ multiplex PCR, and its TCRdb copy is limited to in-frame clones, with some not included. The table shows nearly 200,000 clones, with roughly 88% occurring only once. What was sequenced was peripheral blood. These TCRs come from a woman aged 40 to 49 who had recovered from COVID-19.

The V gene is TRBV5-1, the J gene TRBJ2-3; D is perhaps TRBD2 (5 bases). From germline, CDR1 is SGHRS and CDR2 YFSETQ. The V end was cut by 2 bases, the J end by 0 bases, with 13 bases between. This CDR3 has 16 amino acids. CDR3: CASSFGTGGSTDTQYF. The CDR3 DNA is TGCGCCAGCAGCTTCGGAACTGGCGGGAGCACAGATACGCAGTATTTT.

This chain uses TRBV5-5 with TRBJ2-1, with D possibly matching TRBD2 (6 bases). Trimming removed 7 bases at V and 9 bases at J, with 17 bases between. The CDR3 length is 13 residues. In germline, CDR1 is SGHKS, CDR2 YYEKEE (reference sequence). The CDR3 DNA reads as TGTGCCAGCGGAGGGGTTCTTCGTGTTGAGCAGTTCTTC. Amino acids: CASGGVLRVEQFF.

V gene TRBV15 combines with J gene TRBJ1-4; tentative D call: TRBD1 (5 bases). The CDR3 runs to 16 residues. With 1 base removed from V and 8 bases from J, the gap between germline ends came to 17 bases. Per germline, CDR1 LNHNV and CDR2 YYDKDF (reference sequence). The CDR3 DNA reads as TGTGCCACCAGCAGAGTCCCGGGACTTGGACCCGAAAAACTGTTTTTT. Its protein is CATSRVPGLGPEKLFF.

The chain combines TRBV7-6 with TRBJ2-7; 10 bases fit TRBD1. After removal of 5 bases from V and 2 bases from J, the junction contained 6 bases not matched to a gene. CDR1 and CDR2 (germline): SGHVS, FNYEAQ. The CDR3 runs 15 residues. CDR3 sequence (DNA): TGTGCCAGCAGCCGAGGGACAGGGGTGGCCTACGAGCAGTACTTC. As protein: CASSRGTGVAYEQYF.